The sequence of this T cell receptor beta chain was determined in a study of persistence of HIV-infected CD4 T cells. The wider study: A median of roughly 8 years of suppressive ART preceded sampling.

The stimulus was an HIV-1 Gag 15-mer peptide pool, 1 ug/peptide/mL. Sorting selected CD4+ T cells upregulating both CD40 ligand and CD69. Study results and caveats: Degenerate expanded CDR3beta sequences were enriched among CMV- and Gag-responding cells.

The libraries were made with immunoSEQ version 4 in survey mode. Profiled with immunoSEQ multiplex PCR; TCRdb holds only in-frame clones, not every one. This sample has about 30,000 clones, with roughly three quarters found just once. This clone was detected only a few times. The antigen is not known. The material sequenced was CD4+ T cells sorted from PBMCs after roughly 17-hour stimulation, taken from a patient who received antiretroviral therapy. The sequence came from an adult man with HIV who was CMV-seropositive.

CDR3 in DNA: TGTGCCAGCTCATCAAATGCGGCCGTTAATGAAAAACTGTTTTTT. As protein: CASSSNAAVNEKLFF. V and J are TRBV18 and TRBJ1-4; D ambiguous. CDR3 length equals 15 residues. Trimming cost V 5 bases and J 4 bases, with 14 bases left between them. Germline loops: CDR1 KGHSH, CDR2 LQKENI.